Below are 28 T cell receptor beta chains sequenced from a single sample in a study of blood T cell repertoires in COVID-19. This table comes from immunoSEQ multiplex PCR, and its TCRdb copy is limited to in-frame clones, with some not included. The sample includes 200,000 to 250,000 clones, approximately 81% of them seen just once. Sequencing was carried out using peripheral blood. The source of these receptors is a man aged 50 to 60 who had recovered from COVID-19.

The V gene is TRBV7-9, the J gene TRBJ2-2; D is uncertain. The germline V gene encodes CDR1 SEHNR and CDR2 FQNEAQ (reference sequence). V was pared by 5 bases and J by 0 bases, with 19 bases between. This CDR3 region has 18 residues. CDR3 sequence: CASSPSVYSTPNTGELFF. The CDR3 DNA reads TGTGCCAGCAGCCCCTCCGTTTACAGCACTCCGAACACCGGGGAGCTGTTTTTT. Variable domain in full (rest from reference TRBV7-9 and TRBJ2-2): DTGVSQNPRHKITKRGQNVTFRCDPISEHNRLYWYRQTLGQGPEFLTYFQNEAQLEKSRLLSDRFSAERPKGSFSTLEIQRTEQGDSAMYLCASSPSVYSTPNTGELFFGEGSRLTVL.

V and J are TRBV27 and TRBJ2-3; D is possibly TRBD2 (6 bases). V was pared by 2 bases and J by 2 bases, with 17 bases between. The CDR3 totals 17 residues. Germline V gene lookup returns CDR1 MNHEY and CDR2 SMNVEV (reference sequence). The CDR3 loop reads CASSLRVGGTYTDTQYF. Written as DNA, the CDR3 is TGTGCCAGCAGTTTAAGGGTCGGCGGGACCTACACAGATACGCAGTATTTT.

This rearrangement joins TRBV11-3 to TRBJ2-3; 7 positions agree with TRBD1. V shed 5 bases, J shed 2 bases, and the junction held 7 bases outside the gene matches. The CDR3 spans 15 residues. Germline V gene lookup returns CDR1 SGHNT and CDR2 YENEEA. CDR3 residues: CASSQGQTVTDTQYF. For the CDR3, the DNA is TGTGCCAGCAGCCAGGGACAGACCGTCACAGATACGCAGTATTTT.

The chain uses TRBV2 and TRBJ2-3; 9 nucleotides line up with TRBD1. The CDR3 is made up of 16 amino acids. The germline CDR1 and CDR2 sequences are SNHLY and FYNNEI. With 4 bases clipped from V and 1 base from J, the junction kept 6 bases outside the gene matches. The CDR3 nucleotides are TGTGCCAGCAGTGCCCACAGGGGGCGCGGCACAGATACGCAGTATTTT. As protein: CASSAHRGRGTDTQYF.

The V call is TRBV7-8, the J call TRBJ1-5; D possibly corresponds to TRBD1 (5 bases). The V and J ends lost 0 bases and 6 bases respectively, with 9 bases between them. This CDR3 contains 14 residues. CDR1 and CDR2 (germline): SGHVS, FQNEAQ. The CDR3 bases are TGTGCCAGCAGCTTAGCGGGGGGGGGTCAGCCCCAGCATTTT. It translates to CASSLAGGGQPQHF.

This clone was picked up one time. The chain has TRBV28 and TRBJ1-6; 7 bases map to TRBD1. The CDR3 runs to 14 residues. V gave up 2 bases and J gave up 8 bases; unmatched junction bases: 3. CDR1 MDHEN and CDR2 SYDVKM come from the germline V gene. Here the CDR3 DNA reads TGTGCCAGCAGTTTACTTCAGGGGGATTCACCCCTCCACTTT. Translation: CASSLLQGDSPLHF. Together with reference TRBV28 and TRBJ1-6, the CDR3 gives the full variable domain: DVKVTQSSRYLVKRTGEKVFLECVQDMDHENMFWYRQDPGLGLRLIYFSYDVKMKEKGDIPEGYSVSREKKERFSLILESASTNQTSMYLCASSLLQGDSPLHFGNGTRLTVT.

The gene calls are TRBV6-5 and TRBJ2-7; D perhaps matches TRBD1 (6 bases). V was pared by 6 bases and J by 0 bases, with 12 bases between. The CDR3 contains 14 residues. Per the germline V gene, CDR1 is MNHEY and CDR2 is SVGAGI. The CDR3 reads CASRTGTYSYEQYF. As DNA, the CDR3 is TGTGCCAGCAGGACCGGGACATACTCCTACGAGCAGTACTTC.

The DNA for the CDR3 is TGTGCCAGCAGTCCTGTGAGTCCCTACGAGCAGTACTTC. Residues: CASSPVSPYEQYF. This chain links TRBV28 with TRBJ2-7; no firm D call. The germline V and J ends were trimmed by 5 bases and 2 bases, with 10 bases remaining between them. Germline loops: CDR1 MDHEN, CDR2 SYDVKM. The CDR3 consists of 13 residues.

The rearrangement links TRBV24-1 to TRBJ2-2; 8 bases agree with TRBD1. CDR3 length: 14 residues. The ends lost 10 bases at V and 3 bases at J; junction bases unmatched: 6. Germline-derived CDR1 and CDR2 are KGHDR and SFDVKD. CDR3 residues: CATSDRDYTGELFF. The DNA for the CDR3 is TGTGCCACTTCGGACAGGGACTACACCGGGGAGCTGTTTTTT.

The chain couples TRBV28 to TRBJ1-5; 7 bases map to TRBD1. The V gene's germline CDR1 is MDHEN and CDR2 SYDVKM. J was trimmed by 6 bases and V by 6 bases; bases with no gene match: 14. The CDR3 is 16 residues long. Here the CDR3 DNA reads TGTGCCAGCAGGGTCCGGGACAGAGAACTAGGTCAGCCCCAGCATTTT. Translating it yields CASRVRDRELGQPQHF.

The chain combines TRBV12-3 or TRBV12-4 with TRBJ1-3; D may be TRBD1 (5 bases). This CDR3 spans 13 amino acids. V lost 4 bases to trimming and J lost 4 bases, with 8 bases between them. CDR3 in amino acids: CASSWGLGNTIYF. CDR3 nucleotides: TGTGCCAGCAGTTGGGGCCTCGGAAACACCATATATTTT.

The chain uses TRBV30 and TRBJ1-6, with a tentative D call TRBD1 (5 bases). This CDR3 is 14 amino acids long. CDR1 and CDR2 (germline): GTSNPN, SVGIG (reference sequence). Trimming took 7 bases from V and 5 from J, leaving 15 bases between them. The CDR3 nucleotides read TGTGCCTTTATCCAGGGAAAAAATAATTCACCCCTCCACTTT. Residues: CAFIQGKNNSPLHF.

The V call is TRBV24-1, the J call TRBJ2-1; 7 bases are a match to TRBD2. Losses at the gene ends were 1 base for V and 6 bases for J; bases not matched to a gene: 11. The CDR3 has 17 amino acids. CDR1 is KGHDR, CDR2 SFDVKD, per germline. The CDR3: CATSDLKGGIQPNEQFF. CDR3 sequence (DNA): TGTGCCACCAGTGATTTAAAGGGAGGGATCCAACCCAATGAGCAGTTCTTC.

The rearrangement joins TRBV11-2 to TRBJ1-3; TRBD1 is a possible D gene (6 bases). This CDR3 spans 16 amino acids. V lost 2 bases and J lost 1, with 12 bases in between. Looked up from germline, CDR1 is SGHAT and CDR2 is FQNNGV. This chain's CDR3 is CASSLWRGGSGNTIYF. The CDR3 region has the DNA TGTGCCAGCAGCTTATGGAGGGGGGGATCTGGAAACACCATATATTTT. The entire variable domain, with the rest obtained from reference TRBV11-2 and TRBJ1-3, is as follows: EAGVAQSPRYKIIEKRQSVAFWCNPISGHATLYWYQQILGQGPKLLIQFQNNGVVDDSQLPKDRFSAERLKGVDSTLKIQPAKLEDSAVYLCASSLWRGGSGNTIYFGEGSWLTVV.

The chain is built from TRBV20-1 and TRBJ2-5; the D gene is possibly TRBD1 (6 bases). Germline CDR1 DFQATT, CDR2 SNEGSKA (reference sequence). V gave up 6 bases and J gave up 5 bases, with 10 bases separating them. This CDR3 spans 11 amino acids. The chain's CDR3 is CSANRVETQYF. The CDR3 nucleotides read TGCAGTGCGAACAGGGTCGAGACCCAGTACTTC.

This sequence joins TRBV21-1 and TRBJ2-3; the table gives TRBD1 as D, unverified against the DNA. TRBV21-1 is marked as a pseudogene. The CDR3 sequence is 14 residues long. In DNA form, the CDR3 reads TGTGCCAGCAGCCCTAGACAGGGGACAGATACGCAGTATTTT. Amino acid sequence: CASSPRQGTDTQYF.

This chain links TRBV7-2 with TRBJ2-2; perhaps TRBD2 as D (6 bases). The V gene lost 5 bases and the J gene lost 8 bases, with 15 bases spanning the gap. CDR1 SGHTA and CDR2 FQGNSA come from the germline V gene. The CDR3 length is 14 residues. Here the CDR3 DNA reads TGTGCCAGCAGCCGGGACTGGGCCACTGGGGAGCTGTTTTTT. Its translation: CASSRDWATGELFF.

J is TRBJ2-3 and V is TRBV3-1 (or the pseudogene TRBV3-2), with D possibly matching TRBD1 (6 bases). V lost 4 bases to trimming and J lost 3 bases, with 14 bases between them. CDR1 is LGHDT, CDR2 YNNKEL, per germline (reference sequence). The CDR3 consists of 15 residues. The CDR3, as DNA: TGTGCCAGCAGCCGATCCAGGGGCTATACAGATACGCAGTATTTT. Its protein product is CASSRSRGYTDTQYF.

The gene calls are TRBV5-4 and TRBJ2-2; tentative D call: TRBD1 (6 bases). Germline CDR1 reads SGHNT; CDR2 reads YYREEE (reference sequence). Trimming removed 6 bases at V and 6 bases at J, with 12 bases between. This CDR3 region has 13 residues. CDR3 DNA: TGTGCCAGCATCAAAACAGGGTCCGGGGAGCTGTTTTTT. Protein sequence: CASIKTGSGELFF. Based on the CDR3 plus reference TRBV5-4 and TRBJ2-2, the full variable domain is ETGVTQSPTHLIKTRGQQVTLRCSSQSGHNTVSWYQQALGQGPQFIFQYYREEENGRGNFPPRFSGLQFPNYSSELNVNALELDDSALYLCASIKTGSGELFFGEGSRLTVL.

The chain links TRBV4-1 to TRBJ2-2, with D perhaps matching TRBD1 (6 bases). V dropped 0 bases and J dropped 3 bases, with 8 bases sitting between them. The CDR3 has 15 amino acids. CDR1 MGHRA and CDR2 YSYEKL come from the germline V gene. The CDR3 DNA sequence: TGCGCCAGCAGCCAAGAATCAGGGGACACCGGGGAGCTGTTTTTT. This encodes CASSQESGDTGELFF.

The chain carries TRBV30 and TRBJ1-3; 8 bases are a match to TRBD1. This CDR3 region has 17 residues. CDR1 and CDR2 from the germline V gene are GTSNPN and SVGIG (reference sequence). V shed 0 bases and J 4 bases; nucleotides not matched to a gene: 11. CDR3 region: CAWSVLGQGFSGNTIYF. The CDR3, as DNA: TGTGCCTGGAGTGTACTCGGACAGGGATTTTCGGGAAACACCATATATTTT.

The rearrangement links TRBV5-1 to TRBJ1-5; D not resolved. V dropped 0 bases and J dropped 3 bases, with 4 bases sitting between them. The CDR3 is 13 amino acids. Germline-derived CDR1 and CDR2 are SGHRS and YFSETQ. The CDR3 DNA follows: TGCGCCAGCAGCTTGGGGCCCAATCAGCCCCAGCATTTT. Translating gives CASSLGPNQPQHF.

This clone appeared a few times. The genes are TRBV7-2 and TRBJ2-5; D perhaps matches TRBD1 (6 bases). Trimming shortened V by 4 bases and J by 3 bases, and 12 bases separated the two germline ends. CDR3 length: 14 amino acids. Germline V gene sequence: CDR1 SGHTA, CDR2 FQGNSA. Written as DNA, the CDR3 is TGTGCCAGCAGCTGGCTAAGGGGGAAAGAGACCCAGTACTTC. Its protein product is CASSWLRGKETQYF.

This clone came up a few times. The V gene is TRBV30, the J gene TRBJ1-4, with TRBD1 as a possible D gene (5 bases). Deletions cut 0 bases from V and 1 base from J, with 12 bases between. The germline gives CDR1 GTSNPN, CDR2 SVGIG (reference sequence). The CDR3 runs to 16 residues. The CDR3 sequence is CAWSVARVRTNEKLFF. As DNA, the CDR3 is TGTGCCTGGAGTGTAGCCAGGGTGCGAACTAATGAAAAACTGTTTTTT. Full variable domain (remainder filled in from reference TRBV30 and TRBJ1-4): SQTIHQWPATLVQPVGSPLSLECTVEGTSNPNLYWYRQAAGRGLQLLFYSVGIGQISSEVPQNLSASRPQDRQFILSSKKLLLSDSGFYLCAWSVARVRTNEKLFFGSGTQLSVL.

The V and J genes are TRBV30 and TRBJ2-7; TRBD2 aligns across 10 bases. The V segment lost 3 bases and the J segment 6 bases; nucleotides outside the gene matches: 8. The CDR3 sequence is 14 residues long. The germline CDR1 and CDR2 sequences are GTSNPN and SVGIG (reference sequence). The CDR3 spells CAWSSGRAFSEQYF. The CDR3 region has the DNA TGTGCCTGGAGCAGCGGGAGGGCCTTTTCCGAGCAGTACTTC.

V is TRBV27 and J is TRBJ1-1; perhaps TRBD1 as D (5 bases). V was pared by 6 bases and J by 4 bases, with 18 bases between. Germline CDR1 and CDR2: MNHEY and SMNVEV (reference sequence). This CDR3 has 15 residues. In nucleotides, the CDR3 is TGTGCCAGCAGACGATCCGGGACCGGGAGCACTGAAGCTTTCTTT. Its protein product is CASRRSGTGSTEAFF.

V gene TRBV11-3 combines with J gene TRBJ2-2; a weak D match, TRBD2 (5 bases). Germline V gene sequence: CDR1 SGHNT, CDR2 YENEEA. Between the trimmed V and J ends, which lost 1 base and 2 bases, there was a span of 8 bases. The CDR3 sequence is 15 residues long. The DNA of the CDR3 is TGTGCCAGCAGCTTAGCGGGGAGAAACACCGGGGAGCTGTTTTTT. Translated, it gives CASSLAGRNTGELFF.

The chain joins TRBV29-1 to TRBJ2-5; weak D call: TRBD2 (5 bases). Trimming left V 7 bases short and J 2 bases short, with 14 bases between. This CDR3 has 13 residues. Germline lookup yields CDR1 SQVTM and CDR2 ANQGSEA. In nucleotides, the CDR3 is TGCAGCGGGAGGATGGCCTTACAAGAGACCCAGTACTTC. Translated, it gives CSGRMALQETQYF.